Below, one TCR beta chain is given with its context. TCRdb analysed the RT-PCR reads with MiXCR anew, one entry per CDR3 protein. The sample yields more than 550,000 distinct CDR3 sequences, approximately 14% seen once. V lost 0 bases and J lost 5; bases outside the gene matches: 6. Per germline, CDR1 DFQATT and CDR2 SNEGSKA (reference sequence). The CDR3 consists of 14 residues. This receptor was obtained from a female donor in good health, serving as a healthy control. Material: memory CD4+ T cells from blood. The chain has TRBV20-1 and TRBJ2-7, with 8 bases identical to TRBD1. The CDR3 DNA follows: TGCAGTGCTAGAGAACGGACAGGGATCCACGAGCAGTACTTC. This gives the protein CSARERTGIHEQYF.